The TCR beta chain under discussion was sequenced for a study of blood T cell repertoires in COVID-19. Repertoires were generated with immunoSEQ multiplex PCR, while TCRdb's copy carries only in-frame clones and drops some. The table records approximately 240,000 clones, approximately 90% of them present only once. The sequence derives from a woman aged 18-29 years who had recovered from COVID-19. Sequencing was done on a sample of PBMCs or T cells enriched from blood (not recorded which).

The CDR3 sequence: CASSYSREREAFF. Here the CDR3 DNA reads TGTGCCAGCAGTTACTCGAGGGAGCGCGAGGCTTTCTTT. The V gene is TRBV6-2 or TRBV6-3, the J gene TRBJ1-1; unclear D gene. Looked up from germline, CDR1 is MNHEY and CDR2 is SVGEGT. The V gene lost 0 bases and the J gene lost 11 bases, with 13 bases spanning the gap. This CDR3 region has 13 residues.